The sequence of this T cell receptor beta chain was determined in a study of a mutant IDH1 vaccine in newly diagnosed glioma. Overall study context: Sex distribution of treated patients was about 60% male and roughly 38% female; mean age was around 40 years. In the visit schedule, V12 fell in week 35, while V13 fell in week 47.

This table comes from immunoSEQ multiplex PCR, and its TCRdb copy is limited to in-frame clones, with some not included. The data show 45,000 to 60,000 clones, more than 70% seen once. Germline CDR1 is MNHNS and CDR2 is SASEGT. Trimming stripped 9 bases from V and 7 bases from J, with 12 bases between. This CDR3 contains 11 residues. On this clone: The antigen remains undetermined.

The sample's time point: week 35, safety follow-up. It was 300 ug of mutant IDH1 20-mer peptide that made up each vaccine dose, given with topical imiquimod. Patients in the study were vaccinated eight times, receiving shots in weeks 1, 3, 5, 7, 11, 15, 19 and 23. Each tumor in the donors was a new WHO grade 3 or 4 astrocytoma, IDH1-mutant and ATRX-lost. The sequence was obtained from a woman aged 35 to 49 with glioma. This rearrangement joins TRBV6-1 to TRBJ1-2; the D gene is possibly TRBD1 (5 bases). The sample here was PBMCs, taken from a glioma patient whose treatment included an IDH1 peptide vaccine. The CDR3: CASEDSGGYTF. In nucleotides, the CDR3 is TGTGCCAGTGAAGACAGCGGTGGCTACACCTTC.